This T cell receptor (beta chain) originates from a study of blood T cell repertoires in COVID-19. TCRdb's copy holds only in-frame clones and misses some; the assay was immunoSEQ multiplex PCR. The table shows hundreds of thousands of clones, with under 95% occurring only once. The germline V and J ends were trimmed by 7 bases and 0 bases, with 21 bases remaining between them. Per the germline V gene, CDR1 is LGHNT and CDR2 is FRNRAP. This CDR3 is 17 amino acids long. V gene TRBV12-5 combines with J gene TRBJ1-1; weak D call: TRBD1 (6 bases). Material: peripheral blood. The TCR sequence derives from a woman younger than 30 who had recovered from COVID-19. CDR3 bases: TGTGCTAGTGCCCCCCCGGGGCAGGGGACCATGAACACTGAAGCTTTCTTT. Protein sequence: CASAPPGQGTMNTEAFF.